This T cell receptor beta chain was documented in a study of metastatic and nonmetastatic thyroid tumors. TCRdb ran MiXCR on the PCR reads. The sample consists of 9,000 to 13,000 clones, approximately 24% of them appearing once. This clone has a handful of counts. No treatment of any kind had been given to any patient before thyroid surgery. The germline V and J ends were trimmed by 2 bases and 4 bases, with 9 bases remaining between them. The CDR3 consists of 13 residues. CDR1 MDHEN and CDR2 SYDVKM come from the germline V gene. Sequenced sample: tumor tissue. The origin of this receptor is a female donor with papillary thyroid cancer or a benign thyroid nodule (not recorded which). Some clones in this sample may be carry-over from other donors' samples. The chain employs TRBV28 and TRBJ2-7, with D perhaps matching TRBD2 (6 bases). The CDR3 DNA reads as TGTGCCAGCAGTTTAGCGGGACCATACGAGCAGTACTTC. This encodes CASSLAGPYEQYF. Based on the CDR3 plus reference TRBV28 and TRBJ2-7, the full variable domain is DVKVTQSSRYLVKRTGEKVFLECVQDMDHENMFWYRQDPGLGLRLIYFSYDVKMKEKGDIPEGYSVSREKKERFSLILESASTNQTSMYLCASSLAGPYEQYFGPGTRLTVT.